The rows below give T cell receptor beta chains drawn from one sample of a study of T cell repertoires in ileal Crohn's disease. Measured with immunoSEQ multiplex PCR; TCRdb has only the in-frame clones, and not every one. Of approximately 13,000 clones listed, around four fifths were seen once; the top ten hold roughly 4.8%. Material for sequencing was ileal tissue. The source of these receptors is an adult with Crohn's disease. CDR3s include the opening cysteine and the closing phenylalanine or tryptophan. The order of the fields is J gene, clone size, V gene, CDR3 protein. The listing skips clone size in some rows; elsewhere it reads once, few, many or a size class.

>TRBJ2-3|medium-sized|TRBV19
CASSMGFAGGITDTQYF
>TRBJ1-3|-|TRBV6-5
CASMAGEGKNTIYF
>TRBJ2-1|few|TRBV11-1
CASSFTGNEQFF
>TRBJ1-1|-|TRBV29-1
CSAHQSQGKAFF
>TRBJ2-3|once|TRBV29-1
CSVDSASPSTDTQYF
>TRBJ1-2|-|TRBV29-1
CSVAEGGDYGYTF
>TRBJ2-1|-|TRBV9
CASSTGILRSYNEQFF
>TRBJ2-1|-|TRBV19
CASSIWGGRAINEQFF
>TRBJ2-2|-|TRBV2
CASRRTSGGTNTGELFF
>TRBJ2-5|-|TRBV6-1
CASSEWGTYQETQYF
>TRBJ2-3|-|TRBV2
CASSVEGNTQYF
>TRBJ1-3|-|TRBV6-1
CASSRQAYSGNTIYF
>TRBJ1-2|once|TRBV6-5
CASSYSRAGGYGYTF
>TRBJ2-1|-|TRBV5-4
CASSLTLQVLGNEQFF
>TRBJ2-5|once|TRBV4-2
CASSQGSGGRETQYF
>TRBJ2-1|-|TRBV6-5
CASSYSTNNEQFF
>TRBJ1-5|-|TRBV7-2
CASSGRGRRGSNQPQHF
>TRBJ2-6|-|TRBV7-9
CASSFIGVDSGANVLTF
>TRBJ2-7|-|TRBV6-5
CASSEGGATRGYF
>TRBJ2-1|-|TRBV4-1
CASRDSSYNEQFF
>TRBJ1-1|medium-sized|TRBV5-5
CASSFAREAFF
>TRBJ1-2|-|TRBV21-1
CASTPAGDRVSCGYTF
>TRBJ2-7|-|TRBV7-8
CASSQTQGAGEQYF
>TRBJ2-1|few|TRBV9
CASSVGPGTSDEQFF
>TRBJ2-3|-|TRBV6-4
CASSPKAGGSTDTQYF
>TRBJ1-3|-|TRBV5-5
CASSGDWGNTIYF
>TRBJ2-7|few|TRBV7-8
CASSHGTGAYEQYF
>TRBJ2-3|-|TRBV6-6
CASSYSRDRGQDTQYF
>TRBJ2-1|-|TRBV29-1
CSVDGGGRNEQFF
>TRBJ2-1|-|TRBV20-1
CSAIGNNEQFF
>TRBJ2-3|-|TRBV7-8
CASSSPTGGYTDTQYF
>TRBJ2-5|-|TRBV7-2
CASSLGGGPQETQYF